This TCR beta chain was identified in a study of blood T cell repertoires in COVID-19. On the study more broadly: T cells, B-cell-depleted T cells, or PBMCs provided the cDNA or gDNA that served as material.

The count of this clone is one. Participant age was roughly 18 to 89 years, and participants resided in 25 or so US areas. Participants had their cohort set by participant-reported clinical history. Per the study methods: Amplified reference gene primers provided the basis for estimating nucleated cell counts. Only in-frame clones appear in the TCRdb table, and some are missing; sequencing was by immunoSEQ multiplex PCR. V and J calls plus clone size are reproduced from that table; the DNA served to infer D and trimming. The sample contains roughly 290,000 clones, nearly 90% of which appear only once. The sequencing input was PBMCs or T cells enriched from blood (not recorded which). This TCR derives from a young woman with acute COVID-19.

CDR3 residues: CATVPGLAGDPPYEQYF. The CDR3, as DNA: TGTGCCACCGTCCCGGGACTAGCGGGAGATCCCCCCTACGAGCAGTACTTC. The chain carries TRBV15 and TRBJ2-7; TRBD2 aligns across 14 bases. The CDR3 has 17 residues. Per the germline V gene, CDR1 is LNHNV and CDR2 is YYDKDF (reference sequence). With V trimmed by 8 bases and J by 2 bases, 11 bases remained unmatched. The full variable domain, completed using reference TRBV15 and TRBJ2-7, is DAMVIQNPRYQVTQFGKPVTLSCSQTLNHNVMYWYQQKSSQAPKLLFHYYDKDFNNEADTPDNFQSRRPNTSFCFLDIRSPGLGDTAMYLCATVPGLAGDPPYEQYFGPGTRLTVT.